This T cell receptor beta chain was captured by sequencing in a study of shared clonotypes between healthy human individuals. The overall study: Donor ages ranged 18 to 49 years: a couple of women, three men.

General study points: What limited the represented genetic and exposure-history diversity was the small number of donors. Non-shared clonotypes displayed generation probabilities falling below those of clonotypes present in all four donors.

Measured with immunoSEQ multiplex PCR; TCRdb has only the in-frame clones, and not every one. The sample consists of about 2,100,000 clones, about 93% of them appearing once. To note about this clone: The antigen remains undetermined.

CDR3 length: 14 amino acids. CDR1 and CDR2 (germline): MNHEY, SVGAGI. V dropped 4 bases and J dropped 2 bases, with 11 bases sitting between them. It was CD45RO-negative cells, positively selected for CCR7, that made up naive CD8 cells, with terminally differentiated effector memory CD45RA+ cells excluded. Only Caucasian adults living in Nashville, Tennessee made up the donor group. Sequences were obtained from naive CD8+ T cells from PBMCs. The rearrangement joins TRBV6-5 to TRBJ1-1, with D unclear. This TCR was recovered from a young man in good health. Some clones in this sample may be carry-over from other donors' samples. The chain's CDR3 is CASSLARLNTEAFF. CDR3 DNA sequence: TGTGCCAGCAGTTTAGCCAGATTAAACACTGAAGCTTTCTTT.